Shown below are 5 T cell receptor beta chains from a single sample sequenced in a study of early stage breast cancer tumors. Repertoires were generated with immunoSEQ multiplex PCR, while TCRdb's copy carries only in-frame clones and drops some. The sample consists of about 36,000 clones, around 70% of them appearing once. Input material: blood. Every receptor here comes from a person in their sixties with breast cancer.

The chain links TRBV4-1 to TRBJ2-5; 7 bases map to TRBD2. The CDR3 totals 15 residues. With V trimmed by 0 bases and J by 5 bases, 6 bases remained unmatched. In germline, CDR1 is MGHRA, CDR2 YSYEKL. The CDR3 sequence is CASSQDRGGSETQYF. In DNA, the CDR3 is TGCGCCAGCAGCCAAGATAGAGGCGGGAGTGAGACCCAGTACTTC.

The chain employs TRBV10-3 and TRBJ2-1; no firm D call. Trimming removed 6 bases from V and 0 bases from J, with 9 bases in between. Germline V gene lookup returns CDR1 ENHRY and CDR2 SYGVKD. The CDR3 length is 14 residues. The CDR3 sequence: CAIRDAGSYNEQFF. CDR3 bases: TGTGCCATCAGGGACGCCGGCTCCTACAATGAGCAGTTCTTC.

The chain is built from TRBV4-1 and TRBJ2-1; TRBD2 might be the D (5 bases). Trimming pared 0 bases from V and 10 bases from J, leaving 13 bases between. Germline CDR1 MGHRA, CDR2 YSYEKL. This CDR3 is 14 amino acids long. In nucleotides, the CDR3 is TGCGCCAGCAGCCAAGAGGGTCGCACGGGGGAGCAGTTCTTC. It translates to CASSQEGRTGEQFF.

CDR3 sequence (DNA): TGTGCTAGTGGTTTCCTCGACAGGGGTTCGGCTTACGAGCAGTACTTC. Translating it yields CASGFLDRGSAYEQYF. The chain couples TRBV12-5 to TRBJ2-7, with 8 bases that match TRBD1. CDR1 LGHNT and CDR2 FRNRAP come from the germline V gene. The CDR3 spans 16 residues. Trimming at V came to 3 bases and at J to 4 bases, leaving 11 bases not matched to a gene.

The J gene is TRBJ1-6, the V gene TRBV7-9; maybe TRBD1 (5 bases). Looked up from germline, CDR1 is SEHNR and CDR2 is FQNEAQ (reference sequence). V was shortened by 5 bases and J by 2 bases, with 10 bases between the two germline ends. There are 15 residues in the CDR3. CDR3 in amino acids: CASSAPGAYNSPLHF. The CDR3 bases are TGTGCCAGCAGCGCCCCGGGGGCCTATAATTCACCCCTCCACTTT.